The rows below give T cell receptor beta chains drawn from one sample of a study of Ad26.COV2.S vaccination and SARS-CoV-2 variants. Profiling relied on immunoSEQ multiplex PCR, and the TCRdb table lists in-frame clones only, not all of them. The data show 75,000 to 100,000 clones, with approximately 82% seen just once and roughly 15% held by the top ten. The sequenced sample was peripheral blood, obtained after recovery from COVID-19. The receptor set was obtained from a human donor who had recovered from COVID-19. The conserved cysteine and the conserved F or W are not part of the CDR3 here. The D gene is left open where the match is weak. The size field is filled for only some rows; it gives once, few, many or a size class.

clone_size d_call v_call cdr3_aa
. TRBD1 TRBV11-2 ASRGTGRAGELF
. . TRBV6-2/TRBV6-3 ASSYQRWQETQY
. TRBD1 TRBV9 ASSPGQGGVPSTDTQY
. TRBD1 TRBV18 ASSPRGQVDEKLF
. TRBD2 TRBV7-3 ASRDRLAGGNEQF
. . TRBV27 ASSLKALSKTTYEQY
. . TRBV3-1/TRBV3-2 ASSQDLTSLTQY
. . TRBV19 ASSMERGRYT
. TRBD1 TRBV7-2 ASSLQTGGYNEQF
. TRBD1 TRBV18 ASSPGTGDYGYT
. . TRBV25-1 ASSYTSPTGELF
once . TRBV10-3 AISESLGRGHLNTEAF
. . TRBV14 ASSQDRLASVDTQY
. . TRBV2 ASSPRDTYTDTQY
. TRBD1 TRBV19 ASEAGQGWTEAF
once TRBD1 TRBV2 ASSEGKRQGNEQF
. . TRBV11-2 ASSITAPNEQF
. . TRBV3-1/TRBV3-2 ASSHSTPARRGEAF
. . TRBV19 ASSIRGGTEAF
. TRBD2 TRBV28 ASSSNSGPYNEQF
. TRBD1 TRBV27 ASSLLAGGSKTQY
once TRBD2 TRBV2 AILLSGRAVDTQY
. TRBD2 TRBV7-2 ASSPSGASTDTQY
. . TRBV16 ASSPMAETQY
. TRBD1 TRBV23-1 ASSQSGWDRGENEQF
. TRBD2 TRBV4-3 ASSQVGGRGEQY